This section outlines one TCR beta chain sequence together with its context. Its antigen is still unknown. Sequencing was performed with immunoSEQ multiplex PCR; in TCRdb, only in-frame clones are kept and a portion is missing. The table shows under 120,000 clones, with 70% to 90% occurring only once. The CDR3 extends over 17 amino acids. V was pared by 4 bases and J by 4 bases, with 8 bases of the junction left unmatched. From germline, CDR1 is SEHNR and CDR2 FQNEAQ (reference sequence). This entry comes from a study of T cell responses to AZD1222 COVID-19 vaccine. Study-level points and caveats: Nearly half of spike-specific TCRs reportedly go after variant regions that carry no mutations. Seropositive status at baseline applied to only a handful of AZD1222 recipients.

This specimen was peripheral blood, taken 28 days after the second AZD1222 dose. The TCR was taken from an adult who received the AZD1222 COVID-19 vaccine. The chain employs TRBV7-9 and TRBJ1-4; TRBD1 matches at 11 bases. The CDR3 here is CASSSAPGTGGNEKLFF. CDR3 DNA sequence: TGTGCCAGCAGCTCCGCTCCCGGGACAGGGGGTAATGAAAAACTGTTTTTT.